Shown below are 3 T cell receptor beta chains from a single sample sequenced in a study of identical twins. Via MiXCR, TCRdb re-called the 5' RACE reads, giving one row per CDR3 protein. This table holds about 200,000 distinct CDR3 sequences, 6% to 9% found once. These sequences were also reported in another study, on yellow fever vaccine responses in identical twins.

Sequences were obtained from memory (CD45RO+) T cells sorted from blood. The receptor source for this set is a woman aged 18-29 years in good health.

This clonotype appeared once. Since a much larger clone is just one base distant, this may be a read error. V usage is TRBV3-1 and J usage is TRBJ2-3, with unresolved D. CDR1 is LGHDT and CDR2 is YNNKEL in the germline V gene (reference sequence). The CDR3 extends over 11 amino acids. The DNA of the CDR3 is TGTGTCAGCAGCCAATCGGGTACGCAGTATTTT. Its translation is CVSSQSGTQYF.

The J gene is TRBJ1-2, the V gene TRBV29-1; no firm D call. This CDR3 is built from 14 residues. Trimming removed 2 bases at V and 1 base at J, with 11 bases between. The germline CDR1 and CDR2 sequences are SQVTM and ANQGSEA. CDR3 DNA sequence: TGCAGCGTTGAAACAGCCCCGGGTAACTATGGCTACACCTTC. Protein: CSVETAPGNYGYTF.

V usage is TRBV7-9 and J usage is TRBJ2-5; 8 bases map to TRBD1. The germline gives CDR1 SEHNR, CDR2 FQNEAQ (reference sequence). The CDR3 is 15 amino acids. V dropped 4 bases and J dropped 5; count of bases not matched to a gene: 9. CDR3 region: CASSSGQGVSETQYF. Written as DNA, the CDR3 is TGTGCCAGCAGCTCAGGACAGGGAGTTTCGGAGACCCAGTACTTC. Variable domain in full (rest from reference TRBV7-9 and TRBJ2-5): DTGVSQNPRHKITKRGQNVTFRCDPISEHNRLYWYRQTLGQGPEFLTYFQNEAQLEKSRLLSDRFSAERPKGSFSTLEIQRTEQGDSAMYLCASSSGQGVSETQYFGPGTRLLVL.